These 11 T cell receptor beta chains were sequenced from one sample in a study of shared clonotypes between healthy human individuals. Using immunoSEQ multiplex PCR, the repertoire was profiled, and TCRdb retains in-frame clones only, with some absent. The table has some 2,500,000 clones, roughly 90% seen once. Sequencing was done on a sample of naive CD4+ T cells from PBMCs. Noted subset: CD45RA+ positively selected. The receptors originated from a man younger than 35 in good health. Some clones in this sample may be carry-over from other donors' samples.

The rearrangement uses TRBV11-2 and TRBJ2-1; D could derive from TRBD1 or TRBD2 (5 bases each). V dropped 0 bases and J dropped 3 bases, with 12 bases sitting between them. CDR1 and CDR2 from the germline V gene are SGHAT and FQNNGV. CDR3 length equals 16 residues. This CDR3 reads CASSLDRGRNYNEQFF. CDR3 sequence (DNA): TGTGCCAGCAGCTTAGATCGGGGCCGAAACTACAATGAGCAGTTCTTC.

This chain uses TRBV5-4 with TRBJ2-1; maybe TRBD2 (6 bases). The CDR3 covers 14 residues. The V gene lost 7 bases and the J gene lost 3 bases, with 14 bases spanning the gap. CDR1 and CDR2 (germline): SGHNT, YYREEE (reference sequence). The CDR3 here is CASQAGTYYNEQFF. In nucleotides, the CDR3 is TGTGCCAGCCAGGCTGGGACTTACTACAATGAGCAGTTCTTC.

The chain links TRBV28 to TRBJ1-5; D not certain. V was shortened by 2 bases and J by 0 bases, with 11 bases between the two germline ends. Germline V gives CDR1 MDHEN, CDR2 SYDVKM. The CDR3 contains 16 residues. CDR3 in amino acids: CASSLPTVNSNQPQHF. The CDR3 region has the DNA TGTGCCAGCAGTTTACCCACAGTCAATAGCAATCAGCCCCAGCATTTT.

The V and J genes are TRBV6-5 and TRBJ1-2, with D hard to call. The V end lost 0 bases, the J end lost 5 bases, and 10 bases lay between the germline ends. Germline CDR1 MNHEY, CDR2 SVGAGI. The CDR3 totals 14 residues. CDR3 in DNA: TGTGCCAGCAGTTACTCCGGGGTCGGGTATGGCTACACCTTC. Translated: CASSYSGVGYGYTF.

V and J are TRBV9 and TRBJ2-7; TRBD2 is a possible D gene (5 bases). Trimming removed 0 bases at V and 6 bases at J, with 7 bases between. In germline, CDR1 is SGDLS, CDR2 YYNGEE. The CDR3 length is 12 residues. The CDR3: CASSVEEGEQYF. The DNA for the CDR3 is TGTGCCAGCAGCGTAGAAGAGGGCGAGCAGTACTTC.

The chain combines TRBV9 with TRBJ2-7, with TRBD2 identical over 11 bases. The CDR3 sequence is 15 residues long. The germline V gene has CDR1 SGDLS and CDR2 YYNGEE. Trimming at V came to 6 bases and at J to 1 base, leaving 6 bases not matched to a gene. In DNA, the CDR3 is TGTGCCAGCAACGACGGGACTAGCGGATCCTACGAGCAGTACTTC. It is translated as CASNDGTSGSYEQYF.

The CDR3 region is CASSLGGVSRNEQFF. The CDR3 region has the DNA TGTGCCAGCAGCTTAGGAGGGGTGTCGCGGAATGAGCAGTTCTTC. The chain links TRBV7-2 to TRBJ2-1; tentatively, D is TRBD1 or TRBD2 (5 bases each). The CDR3 covers 15 residues. CDR1 and CDR2 (germline): SGHTA, FQGNSA. Deletions cut 1 base from V and 7 bases from J, with 14 bases between.

This sequence joins TRBV7-9 and TRBJ2-1; 7 nucleotides line up with TRBD1. V shed 8 bases, J shed 7 bases, and the junction held 11 bases outside the gene matches. The germline gives CDR1 SEHNR, CDR2 FQNEAQ (reference sequence). This CDR3 contains 14 residues. CDR3 in amino acids: CASAEQGPFNEQFF. Written as DNA, the CDR3 is TGTGCCAGCGCAGAACAGGGGCCGTTTAATGAGCAGTTCTTC.

The chain joins TRBV4-2 to TRBJ1-6; D uncertain. V gave up 1 base and J gave up 0 bases, with 16 bases separating them. The CDR3 has 19 amino acids. CDR1 is LGHNA and CDR2 is YNFKEQ in the germline V gene. The CDR3 nucleotides are TGTGCCAGCAGCCAAGCCCCGGGCCAAGGCGGCTCCTATAATTCACCCCTCCACTTT. Amino acids: CASSQAPGQGGSYNSPLHF.

The rearrangement uses TRBV5-5 and TRBJ2-5, with D perhaps matching TRBD2 (7 bases). V shed 4 bases and J shed 3 bases, with 19 bases lying between them. There are 16 residues in the CDR3. From germline, CDR1 is SGHKS and CDR2 YYEKEE (reference sequence). For the CDR3, the DNA is TGTGCCAGCAGCCCTTGGGGGGGGGCGTCGGAAGAGACCCAGTACTTC. Its translation: CASSPWGGASEETQYF.

The V gene is TRBV10-3, the J gene TRBJ2-1; tentatively, D is TRBD1 (5 bases). In germline, CDR1 is ENHRY, CDR2 SYGVKD. CDR3 length: 15 residues. V was trimmed by 4 bases and J by 2 bases, leaving 12 bases between them. The CDR3 DNA sequence: TGTGCCATCAGTGGAGGCAGGGCGGCCTACAATGAGCAGTTCTTC. It codes for CAISGGRAAYNEQFF.